Described below is a single T cell receptor (beta chain) sequence and its context. Its antigen is still unknown. This sample is drawn from a study of long-term antiretroviral therapy in people with HIV. J was trimmed by 8 bases and V by 1 base; bases with no gene match: 6. This CDR3 has 15 residues. Germline V gene lookup returns CDR1 SGHNT and CDR2 YENEEA. Broader study findings: Repertoire dominance by clones expanded before ART was seen at all time points.

They ran version v3.0 of the immunoSEQ assay at survey level. Libraries were prepared by immunoSEQ multiplex PCR; TCRdb keeps only in-frame clonotypes and omits some of them. The table has over 10,000 clones, 88% seen once. The specimen was unsorted PBMCs, collected 2.1 years after starting antiretroviral therapy. This clonotype originated in a woman aged 40 to 50 with HIV. This chain joins TRBV11-3 and TRBJ2-1; 9 nucleotides align to TRBD2. DNA of the CDR3: TGTGCCAGCAGCTTAGGCGGGGGGGCCGAGGATGAGCAGTTCTTC. Its translation is CASSLGGGAEDEQFF.